One and the same sample provided the 8 T cell receptor delta chains below, sequenced in a study of Vδ1+ human thymocytes. Study-level points and caveats: In the thymus, TRG and TRD repertoires looked highly polyclonal with Gaussian CDR3 lengths.

RNA was extracted from the cells and then reverse transcribed. CDR3 amplicons came from multiplex PCR with pooled V-gene forward and constant-region reverse primers. TCRdb re-called the multiplex PCR reads using CATT. The profile shows about 58,000 delta-chain clones, approximately 15% of them singletons. These receptors lack a known antigen. The specimen was Vdelta1+ gamma-delta thymocytes from the thymus. Indicated subset: FACS-sorted CD3+ TCRalphabeta- TCRVdelta1+ TCRVdelta2- thymocytes. These receptor sequences come from a girl under three years old who had congenital heart surgery.

V gene TRDV1 combines with J gene TRDJ1, with a weak D call TRDD2 (6 bases). The V end lost 5 bases, the J end lost 0 bases, and 34 bases lay between the germline ends. There are 22 residues in the CDR3. CDR1 and CDR2 (germline): TSWWSYY, QGS. CDR3 in DNA: TGTGCTCTTGGGAAACCGACACCCGCCCCAATCCTACTATCCGGGGACACCGATAAACTCATCTTT. This translates into CALGKPTPAPILLSGDTDKLIF.

This chain uses TRDV1 with TRDJ1; TRDD1 might be the D (5 bases). V was trimmed by 2 bases and J by 2 bases, leaving 9 bases between them. There are 14 residues in the CDR3. Germline CDR1 and CDR2: TSWWSYY and QGS. The CDR3 here is CALGEIVGTDKLIF. CDR3 DNA: TGTGCTCTTGGGGAAATAGTCGGTACCGATAAACTCATCTTT.

The gene calls are TRDV2 and TRDJ1, with TRDD3 matching over 12 bases. The CDR3 covers 18 residues. The trim removed 1 base at V and 0 bases at J, leaving 8 bases unmatched. The V gene's germline CDR1 is GEAIGNYY and CDR2 EKD. The DNA for the CDR3 is TGTGCCTGTGACACGTCCTGGGGGATACGCTCCTACACCGATAAACTCATCTTT. It yields the protein CACDTSWGIRSYTDKLIF.

The rearrangement joins TRDV1 to TRDJ1, with TRDD3 matching 8 bases. Germline V CDR1 and CDR2: TSWWSYY, QGS. The J segment lost 7 bases and the V segment lost 0 bases, leaving 10 bases of the junction unmatched. This CDR3 region has 16 residues. The CDR3 protein is CALGELPTGYAGKLIF. CDR3 DNA: TGTGCTCTTGGGGAACTTCCTACGGGATACGCGGGTAAACTCATCTTT.

The V gene is TRAV29/DV5, the J gene TRDJ1, with D perhaps given as TRDD2 or TRDD3 (5 bases each). The CDR3 consists of 21 residues. Germline CDR1 and CDR2: NSMFDY and ISSIKDK. V lost 0 bases and J 3 bases, leaving 33 bases between the germline ends. CDR3 sequence: CAASAGAYSNPILGAPDKLIF. The DNA of the CDR3 is TGTGCAGCAAGCGCGGGGGCCTACAGTAACCCTATCTTGGGTGCCCCCGATAAACTCATCTTT.

Only a few counts were recorded for this clone. The gene calls are TRDV1 and TRDJ1, with 7 bases aligning to TRDD3. The CDR3 consists of 21 residues. V was pared by 3 bases and J by 0 bases, with 22 bases of the junction left unmatched. Germline V gene data show CDR1 as TSWWSYY and CDR2 as QGS. The CDR3 DNA follows: TGTGCTCTTGGGGACTTGAAAAACCCTGGAGGGGGATGGGAGTACACCGATAAACTCATCTTT. Encoded protein: CALGDLKNPGGGWEYTDKLIF.

As regards this clone: The same CDR3 is also encoded by other DNA sequences in this sample. The chain combines TRAV29/DV5 with TRDJ1, with 12 bases identical to TRDD3. V lost 0 bases, J lost 4 bases, and 13 bases stayed unmatched. The germline CDR1 and CDR2 sequences are NSMFDY and ISSIKDK. The CDR3 consists of 18 residues. CDR3 coding DNA: TGTGCAGCAAGCGAAGTAGCCGTACTGGGGGATACTGGCGATAAACTCATCTTT. It yields the protein CAASEVAVLGDTGDKLIF.

This clone was seen a handful of times. The chain joins TRDV1 to TRDJ1, with 9 bases identical to TRDD2. The V segment lost 4 bases and the J segment 0 bases; nucleotides outside the gene matches: 42. The CDR3 runs 28 residues. CDR1 and CDR2 from the germline V gene are TSWWSYY and QGS. In DNA form, the CDR3 reads TGTGCTCTTGGGGTCCCCCGCCTTCCTACTCCCGGGGGATTGGCCCGGGTGAGTCCGGTTGGGTACACCGATAAACTCATCTTT. Its translation is CALGVPRLPTPGGLARVSPVGYTDKLIF.